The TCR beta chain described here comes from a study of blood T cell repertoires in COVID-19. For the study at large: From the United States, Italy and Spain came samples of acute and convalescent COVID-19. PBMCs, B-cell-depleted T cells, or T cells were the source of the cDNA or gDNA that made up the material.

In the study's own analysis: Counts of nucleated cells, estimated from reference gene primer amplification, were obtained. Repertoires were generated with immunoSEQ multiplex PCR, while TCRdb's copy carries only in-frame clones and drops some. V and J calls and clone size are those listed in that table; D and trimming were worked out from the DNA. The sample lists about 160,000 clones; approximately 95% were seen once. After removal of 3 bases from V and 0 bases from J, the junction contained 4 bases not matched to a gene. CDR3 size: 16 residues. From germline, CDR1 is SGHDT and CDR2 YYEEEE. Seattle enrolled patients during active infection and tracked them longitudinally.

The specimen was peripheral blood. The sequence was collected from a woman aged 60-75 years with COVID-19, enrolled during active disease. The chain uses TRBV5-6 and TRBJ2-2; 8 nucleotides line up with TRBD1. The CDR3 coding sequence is TGTGCCAGCAGCTACCTGACAGGGGCGAACACCGGGGAGCTGTTTTTT. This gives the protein CASSYLTGANTGELFF.